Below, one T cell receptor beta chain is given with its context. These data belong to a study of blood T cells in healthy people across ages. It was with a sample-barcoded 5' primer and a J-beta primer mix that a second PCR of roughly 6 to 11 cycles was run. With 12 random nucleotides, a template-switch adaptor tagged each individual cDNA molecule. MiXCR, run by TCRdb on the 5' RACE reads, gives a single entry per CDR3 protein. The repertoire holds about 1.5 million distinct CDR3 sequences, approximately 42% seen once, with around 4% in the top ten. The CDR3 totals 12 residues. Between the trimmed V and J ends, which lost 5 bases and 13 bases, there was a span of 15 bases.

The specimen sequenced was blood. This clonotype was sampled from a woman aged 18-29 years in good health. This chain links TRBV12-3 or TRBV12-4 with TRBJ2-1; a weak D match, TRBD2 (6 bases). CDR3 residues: CASSRPAGTQFF. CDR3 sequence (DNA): TGTGCCAGCAGTCGACCGGCGGGGACCCAGTTCTTC.